The 29 T cell receptor beta chains below all came from one sample that was sequenced in a study of blood T cell repertoires in COVID-19. The data were produced by immunoSEQ multiplex PCR, yet TCRdb's version contains in-frame clones alone and is incomplete. The table includes some 170,000 clones, approximately 85% detected once. The sequenced sample consisted of peripheral blood. The receptor source for this set is a woman in her sixties or seventies with acute or convalescent COVID-19.

This chain connects TRBV3-1 (or the pseudogene TRBV3-2) to TRBJ2-1; D gene uncertain. Germline V lookup: CDR1 LGHDT, CDR2 YNNKEL (reference sequence). The V end was cut by 0 bases, the J end by 0 bases, with 12 bases between. This CDR3 has 17 residues. In nucleotides, the CDR3 is TGTGCCAGCAGCCAAGAGGCCAAGATAAGCTCCTACAATGAGCAGTTCTTC. This translates into CASSQEAKISSYNEQFF.

The gene calls are TRBV18 and TRBJ2-3, with 10 bases lining up with TRBD2. This CDR3 contains 17 residues. Germline V gene lookup returns CDR1 KGHSH and CDR2 LQKENI. Losses at the gene ends were 1 base for V and 6 bases for J; bases not matched to a gene: 10. CDR3 loop: CASSPRGTSGDMDTQYF. CDR3 sequence (DNA): TGTGCCAGCTCACCACGGGGCACTAGCGGGGACATGGATACGCAGTATTTT.

A single count supports this clone. This sequence joins TRBV5-6 and TRBJ2-3, with 9 bases lining up with TRBD2. The V segment lost 1 base and the J segment 0 bases; nucleotides outside the gene matches: 9. The CDR3 spans 18 residues. CDR1 and CDR2 (germline): SGHDT, YYEEEE. The CDR3 reads CASSLMGKTSGSTDTQYF. The CDR3 bases are TGTGCCAGCAGCTTGATGGGGAAGACTAGCGGTAGCACAGATACGCAGTATTTT.

The table lists this clone with a count of one. J is TRBJ2-2 and V is TRBV5-6; tentative D call: TRBD1 (6 bases). Germline loops: CDR1 SGHDT, CDR2 YYEEEE. The CDR3 consists of 15 residues. Trimming pared 4 bases from V and 8 bases from J, leaving 18 bases between. The CDR3: CASSRKGVRGGELFF. CDR3 coding DNA: TGTGCCAGCAGCCGAAAGGGGGTTCGCGGTGGGGAGCTGTTTTTT.

Only one count was recorded for this clone. The chain couples TRBV5-1 to TRBJ2-2; TRBD1 agrees at 10 bases. Germline V gene data show CDR1 as SGHRS and CDR2 as YFSETQ. The CDR3 consists of 15 residues. The V and J ends lost 4 bases and 4 bases, in that order; junction bases with no gene match: 4. The CDR3 DNA follows: TGCGCCAGCAGCCCCGGGACAGGGGTCACCGGGGAGCTGTTTTTT. It specifies CASSPGTGVTGELFF.

CDR3 in amino acids: CASSQRPGAALENTEAFF. CDR3 DNA: TGCGCCAGCAGCCAAAGACCAGGGGCCGCATTAGAGAACACTGAAGCTTTCTTT. The V and J genes are TRBV4-1 and TRBJ1-1; a weak D match, TRBD1 (6 bases). This CDR3 has 18 amino acids. V dropped 2 bases and J dropped 1 base, with 20 bases sitting between them. CDR1 and CDR2 (germline): MGHRA, YSYEKL.

This clone is a singleton in its sample. V is TRBV19 and J is TRBJ1-1; possible D gene TRBD1, 6 bases. The CDR3 has 16 amino acids. Germline CDR1 and CDR2: LNHDA and SQIVND (reference sequence). Trimming took 2 bases from V and 2 from J, leaving 15 bases between them. Here the CDR3 reads CASSITLTGPNTEAFF. As DNA, the CDR3 is TGTGCCAGTAGTATAACCCTTACAGGGCCTAACACTGAAGCTTTCTTT.

The gene calls are TRBV27 and TRBJ2-1; 10 bases are a match to TRBD2. J gave up 7 bases and V 5 bases, and 5 bases lay outside the gene matches. The CDR3 is made up of 14 amino acids. From germline, CDR1 is MNHEY and CDR2 SMNVEV (reference sequence). CDR3 in amino acids: CASSSGRAKNEQFF. The DNA for the CDR3 is TGTGCCAGCAGTAGCGGGAGGGCCAAAAATGAGCAGTTCTTC.

The V and J genes are TRBV29-1 and TRBJ1-1; D is ambiguous. Germline loops: CDR1 SQVTM, CDR2 ANQGSEA. V was cut by 0 bases and J by 0 bases, with 5 bases left in between. The CDR3 covers 13 residues. CDR3 bases: TGCAGCGTTGAAGATAGAATGAACACTGAAGCTTTCTTT. This translates into CSVEDRMNTEAFF. The variable domain in full, with the rest retrieved from reference TRBV29-1 and TRBJ1-1, is SAVISQKPSRDICQRGTSLTIQCQVDSQVTMMFWYRQQPGQSLTLIATANQGSEATYESGFVIDKFPISRPNLTFSTLTVSNMSPEDSSIYLCSVEDRMNTEAFFGQGTRLTVV.

This clone has a single count. V usage is TRBV7-6 and J usage is TRBJ2-1; 7 bases fit TRBD1. The CDR3 consists of 15 residues. Germline V gene data show CDR1 as SGHVS and CDR2 as FNYEAQ. V lost 3 bases and J lost 8; bases outside the gene matches: 10. The CDR3 region is CASSLETGLMYEQFF. The CDR3 region has the DNA TGTGCCAGCAGCTTGGAGACAGGGCTTATGTATGAGCAGTTCTTC. The entire variable domain, with the rest obtained from reference TRBV7-6 and TRBJ2-1, is as follows: GAGVSQSPRYKVTKRGQDVALRCDPISGHVSLYWYRQALGQGPEFLTYFNYEAQQDKSGLPNDRFSAERPEGSISTLTIQRTEQRDSAMYRCASSLETGLMYEQFFGPGTRLTVL.

This sequence joins TRBV3-1 (or the pseudogene TRBV3-2) and TRBJ1-2; 7 positions agree with TRBD1. This CDR3 region has 14 residues. The V gene end was trimmed by 4 bases and the J gene end by 7 bases; junction bases not matched to a gene: 9. Germline CDR1 is LGHDT and CDR2 is YNNKEL (reference sequence). CDR3 coding DNA: TGTGCCAGCAGCCTCCAGGGGGAAGGGGGTGGCTACACCTTC. It specifies CASSLQGEGGGYTF.

The rearrangement joins TRBV7-9 to TRBJ1-6; the D gene is possibly TRBD1 (5 bases). Trimming shortened V by 8 bases and J by 5 bases, and 13 bases separated the two germline ends. Germline CDR1 reads SEHNR; CDR2 reads FQNEAQ (reference sequence). CDR3 length equals 14 residues. CDR3 region: CASLAGGDNSPLHF. CDR3 nucleotide sequence: TGTGCCAGCCTGGCCGGGGGGGATAATTCACCCCTCCACTTT.

The rearrangement joins TRBV7-2 to TRBJ1-5; 8 bases map to TRBD1. J gave up 7 bases and V 3 bases, and 5 bases lay outside the gene matches. Germline CDR1 and CDR2: SGHTA and FQGNSA. This CDR3 is 14 amino acids long. CDR3 residues: CASSFKQGVQPQHF. The CDR3 DNA follows: TGTGCCAGCAGCTTCAAACAGGGGGTCCAGCCCCAGCATTTT.

The chain combines TRBV11-2 with TRBJ1-5, with a tentative D call TRBD1 (5 bases). Between the trimmed V and J ends, which lost 1 base and 5 bases, there was a span of 6 bases. CDR1 is SGHAT, CDR2 FQNNGV, per germline. The CDR3 is made up of 13 amino acids. The CDR3 DNA reads TGTGCCAGCAGCTTAGGGGGGGATCAGCCCCAGCATTTT. Translated, it gives CASSLGGDQPQHF.

The chain is built from TRBV5-4 and TRBJ1-2; 9 bases fit TRBD1. With 0 bases clipped from V and 3 bases from J, the junction kept 3 bases outside the gene matches. CDR1 SGHNT and CDR2 YYREEE come from the germline V gene (reference sequence). This CDR3 spans 15 amino acids. The CDR3 sequence is CASSLVGQGYYGYTF. The DNA for the CDR3 is TGTGCCAGCAGCTTGGTGGGACAGGGCTACTATGGCTACACCTTC.

This chain links TRBV29-1 with TRBJ1-5; 10 bases are shared with TRBD1. CDR3 length: 13 amino acids. Germline V lookup: CDR1 SQVTM, CDR2 ANQGSEA. V gave up 4 bases and J gave up 8 bases; unmatched junction bases: 5. For the CDR3, the DNA is TGCAGCGTTGGGACAGGGGGTAGCGAGCCCCAGCATTTT. As protein: CSVGTGGSEPQHF.

The chain employs TRBV4-1 and TRBJ2-5, with D possibly matching TRBD1 (6 bases). The CDR3 is made up of 16 amino acids. Germline CDR1 is MGHRA and CDR2 is YSYEKL. Trimming cost V 0 bases and J 5 bases, with 16 bases left between them. CDR3 amino acids: CASSQDPQGPRETQYF. The CDR3 DNA reads as TGCGCCAGCAGCCAAGACCCACAGGGCCCGAGGGAGACCCAGTACTTC.

V gene TRBV6-4 combines with J gene TRBJ1-1; TRBD1 matches at 10 bases. This CDR3 has 14 residues. Germline assignment: CDR1 MRHNA and CDR2 SNTAGT. With V trimmed by 6 bases and J by 2 bases, 3 bases remained unmatched. The CDR3 DNA is TGTGCCAGCAGCCGGGACAGGGGTAACACTGAAGCTTTCTTT. It encodes CASSRDRGNTEAFF.

V gene TRBV7-8 combines with J gene TRBJ1-6; maybe TRBD1 (5 bases). This CDR3 comprises 18 residues. Germline loops: CDR1 SGHVS, CDR2 FQNEAQ. Trimming removed 2 bases at V and 0 bases at J, with 14 bases between. The CDR3 sequence is CASSLLPGMSSYNSPLHF. The CDR3 coding sequence is TGTGCCAGCAGCTTATTGCCAGGGATGAGCTCCTATAATTCACCCCTCCACTTT.

V and J are TRBV30 and TRBJ1-4, with D possibly TRBD1 on 6 matching bases. This CDR3 spans 16 amino acids. The V gene lost 7 bases and the J gene lost 5 bases, with 23 bases spanning the gap. Germline V CDR1 and CDR2: GTSNPN, SVGIG (reference sequence). The CDR3 region is CASLRGARQKNEKLFF. The CDR3 DNA follows: TGTGCCTCCCTCCGGGGGGCCCGACAGAAGAATGAAAAACTGTTTTTT.

The chain couples TRBV12-2 to TRBJ2-1; the listed D gene, TRBD2, was not tested against the DNA. TRBV12-2 is an annotated pseudogene. The CDR3 has 21 amino acids. The CDR3 nucleotides are TGTGCAAGTCGCTTACCGCCGTGGGTAGCGGGAGGGCCCAGTTTTAGTTATGAGCAGTTCTTC. Residues: CASRLPPWVAGGPSFSYEQFF.

The V call is TRBV6-5, the J call TRBJ1-2; TRBD1 aligns across 11 bases. The V gene's germline CDR1 is MNHEY and CDR2 SVGAGI. This CDR3 comprises 15 residues. Trimming took 10 bases from V and 6 from J; bases not matched to a gene: 13. The CDR3 bases are TGTGCCACCCACCGGACAGGGGGCATCAAAGATGGCTACACCTTC. Amino acids: CATHRTGGIKDGYTF.

This clone was observed a single time. The chain recombines TRBV9 with TRBJ2-5, with TRBD2 matching over 9 bases. The trim removed 4 bases at V and 1 base at J, leaving 8 bases unmatched. The CDR3 spans 16 residues. From germline, CDR1 is SGDLS and CDR2 YYNGEE. CDR3 in amino acids: CASSLEAGGPQETQYF. Written as DNA, the CDR3 is TGTGCCAGCAGCCTCGAAGCGGGAGGTCCCCAAGAGACCCAGTACTTC.

The chain employs TRBV7-8 and TRBJ2-7; possible D gene TRBD2, 5 bases. Trimming cost V 1 base and J 2 bases, with 15 bases left between them. CDR1 and CDR2 (germline): SGHVS, FQNEAQ. This CDR3 has 16 amino acids. The chain's CDR3 is CASSLGAGLIPYEQYV. The DNA of the CDR3 is TGTGCCAGCAGCTTAGGAGCAGGACTTATCCCCTACGAGCAGTACGTC.

This clone was detected once. Here the CDR3 reads CASSYGTAFGYTF. For the CDR3, the DNA is TGTGCCAGCAGTTACGGGACAGCCTTCGGCTACACCTTC. J is TRBJ1-2 and V is TRBV6-5; 7 positions agree with TRBD1. CDR3 length equals 13 residues. Looked up from germline, CDR1 is MNHEY and CDR2 is SVGAGI. J lost 8 bases, V lost 2 bases, and 5 bases had no gene match.

The CDR3 spells CAWGGGPLSNEQFF. As DNA, the CDR3 is TGTGCCTGGGGCGGGGGCCCCCTATCTAATGAGCAGTTCTTC. This chain links TRBV30 with TRBJ2-1; tentatively, D is TRBD2 (7 bases). CDR3 length: 14 residues. Trimming left V 5 bases short and J 7 bases short, with 18 bases between. Per the germline V gene, CDR1 is GTSNPN and CDR2 is SVGIG (reference sequence).

This chain connects TRBV7-9 to TRBJ1-1; TRBD1 is a possible D gene (5 bases). Germline values: CDR1 SEHNR, CDR2 FQNEAQ (reference sequence). This CDR3 has 14 amino acids. Trimming pared 2 bases from V and 1 base from J, leaving 8 bases between. DNA for the CDR3: TGTGCCAGCAGCTTAAAGGGGTCGAACACTGAAGCTTTCTTT. As protein: CASSLKGSNTEAFF. The whole variable domain, remainder taken from reference TRBV7-9 and TRBJ1-1, is DTGVSQNPRHKITKRGQNVTFRCDPISEHNRLYWYRQTLGQGPEFLTYFQNEAQLEKSRLLSDRFSAERPKGSFSTLEIQRTEQGDSAMYLCASSLKGSNTEAFFGQGTRLTVV.

This clone was counted only a few times. The chain has TRBV28 and TRBJ1-5; TRBD1 agrees at 7 bases. Germline values: CDR1 MDHEN, CDR2 SYDVKM. The V segment lost 6 bases and the J segment 1 base; nucleotides outside the gene matches: 6. The CDR3 extends over 15 amino acids. This CDR3 reads CASSPLRGSNQPQHF. The CDR3 bases are TGTGCCAGCAGCCCCCTCAGGGGGAGCAATCAGCCCCAGCATTTT.

This chain joins TRBV29-1 and TRBJ2-2; 9 bases line up with TRBD1. Germline lookup yields CDR1 SQVTM and CDR2 ANQGSEA. V shed 6 bases, J shed 7 bases, and the junction held 3 bases outside the gene matches. The CDR3 covers 12 residues. The CDR3 sequence is CSVGTGNGELFF. Here the CDR3 DNA reads TGCAGCGTAGGGACAGGGAACGGGGAGCTGTTTTTT.